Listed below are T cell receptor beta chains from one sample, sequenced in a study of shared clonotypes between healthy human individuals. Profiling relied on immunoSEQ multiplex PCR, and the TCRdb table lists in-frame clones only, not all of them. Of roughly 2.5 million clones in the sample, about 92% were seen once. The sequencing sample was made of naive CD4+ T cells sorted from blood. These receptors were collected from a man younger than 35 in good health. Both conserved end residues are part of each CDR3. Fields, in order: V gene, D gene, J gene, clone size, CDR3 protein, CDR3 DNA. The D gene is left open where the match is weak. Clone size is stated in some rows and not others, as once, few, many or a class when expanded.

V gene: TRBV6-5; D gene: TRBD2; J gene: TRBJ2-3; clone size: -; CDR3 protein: CASRNSGGITDTQYF; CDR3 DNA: TGTGCCAGCAGGAATAGCGGGGGCATCACAGATACGCAGTATTTT
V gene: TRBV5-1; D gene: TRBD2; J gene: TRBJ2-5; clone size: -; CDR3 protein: CASSRGDPQETQYF; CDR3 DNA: TGCGCCAGCAGCCGGGGGGACCCACAAGAGACCCAGTACTTC
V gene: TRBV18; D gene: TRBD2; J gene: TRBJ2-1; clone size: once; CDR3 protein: CASSPPGGSSYNEQFF; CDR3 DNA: TGTGCCAGCTCACCACCGGGGGGGAGCTCCTACAATGAGCAGTTCTTC
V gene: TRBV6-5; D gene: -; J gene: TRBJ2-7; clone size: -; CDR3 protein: CASRSGRGRHEQYF; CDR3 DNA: TGTGCCAGCAGGTCCGGCAGGGGAAGGCACGAGCAGTACTTC
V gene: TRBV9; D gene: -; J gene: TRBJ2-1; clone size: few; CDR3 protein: CASSVANGGDYNEQFF; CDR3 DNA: TGTGCCAGCAGCGTAGCCAACGGGGGAGATTACAATGAGCAGTTCTTC
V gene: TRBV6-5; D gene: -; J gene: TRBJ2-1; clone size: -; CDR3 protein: CASSPGTYYNEQFF; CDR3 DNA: TGTGCCAGCAGCCCCGGGACCTATTACAATGAGCAGTTCTTC
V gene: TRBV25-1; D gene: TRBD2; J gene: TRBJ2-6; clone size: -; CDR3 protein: CASTPVAGGDSGANVLTF; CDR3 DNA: TGTGCCAGCACGCCCGTAGCGGGTGGAGACTCTGGGGCCAACGTCCTGACTTTC
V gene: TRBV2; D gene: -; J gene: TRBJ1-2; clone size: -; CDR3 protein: CASKRQGGYTF; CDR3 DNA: TGTGCCAGCAAGAGGCAGGGAGGCTACACCTTC
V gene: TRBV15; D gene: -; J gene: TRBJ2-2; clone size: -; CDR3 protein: CATSFLDGELFF; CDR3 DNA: TGTGCCACCAGCTTCCTTGACGGGGAGCTGTTTTTT
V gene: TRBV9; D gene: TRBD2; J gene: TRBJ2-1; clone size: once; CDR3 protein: CASGTSGSPYNEQFF; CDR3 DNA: TGTGCCAGCGGGACTAGCGGAAGTCCCTACAATGAGCAGTTCTTC
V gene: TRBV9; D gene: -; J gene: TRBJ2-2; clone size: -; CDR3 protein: CASSVATGGNTGELFF; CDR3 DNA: TGTGCCAGCAGCGTAGCGACGGGCGGGAACACCGGGGAGCTGTTTTTT
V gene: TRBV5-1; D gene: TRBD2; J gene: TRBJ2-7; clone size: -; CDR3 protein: CASSLTSGPYEQYF; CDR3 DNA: TGCGCCAGCAGCTTGACTAGCGGTCCCTACGAGCAGTACTTC
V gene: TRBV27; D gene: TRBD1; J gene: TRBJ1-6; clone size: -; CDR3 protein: CASSQDRVGSPLHF; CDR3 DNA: TGTGCCAGCAGCCAGGACAGGGTAGGGTCACCCCTCCACTTT
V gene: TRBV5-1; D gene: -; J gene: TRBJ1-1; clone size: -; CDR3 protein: CASSLGSMNTEAFF; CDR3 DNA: TGCGCCAGCAGTTTGGGGTCCATGAACACTGAAGCTTTCTTT
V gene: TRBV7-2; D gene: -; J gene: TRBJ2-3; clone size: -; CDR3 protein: CASSLEESTRYSTDTQYF; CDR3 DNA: TGTGCCAGCAGCTTAGAGGAAAGTACACGATATAGCACAGATACGCAGTATTTT
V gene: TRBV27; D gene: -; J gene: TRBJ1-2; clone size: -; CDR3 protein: CASSLGRGWTELWGYTF; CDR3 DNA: TGTGCCAGCAGTTTAGGGAGGGGGTGGACAGAATTATGGGGCTACACCTTC
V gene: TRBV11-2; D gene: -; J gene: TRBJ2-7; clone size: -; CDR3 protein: CASSLVDEQYF; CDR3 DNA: TGTGCCAGCAGCTTAGTGGACGAGCAGTACTTC
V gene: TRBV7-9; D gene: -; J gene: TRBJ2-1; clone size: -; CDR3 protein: CASSFLVSGARGQFF; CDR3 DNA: TGTGCCAGCAGCTTTTTGGTTAGTGGGGCACGGGGGCAGTTCTTC
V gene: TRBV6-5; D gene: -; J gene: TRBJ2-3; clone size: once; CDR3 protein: CASSPATGERTQYF; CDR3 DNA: TGTGCCAGCAGCCCGGCCACGGGGGAGCGTACGCAGTATTTT
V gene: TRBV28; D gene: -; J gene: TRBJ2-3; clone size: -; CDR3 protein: CASSSWEGSTDTQYF; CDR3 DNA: TGTGCCAGCAGTTCTTGGGAAGGGTCCACAGATACGCAGTATTTT
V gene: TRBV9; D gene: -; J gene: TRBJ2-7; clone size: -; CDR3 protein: CASSERRNSPLGEQYF; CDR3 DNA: TGTGCCAGCAGCGAGAGACGCAATTCTCCCCTAGGTGAGCAGTACTTC